This T cell receptor (beta chain) is from a study of cytomegalovirus exposure and HLA in healthy donors. CDR1 is SGHTA and CDR2 is FQGNSA in the germline V gene. The ends were cut back, 10 bases at V and 7 bases at J, with 20 bases in the middle. The CDR3 is 14 amino acids. The PCR contained 60 Vbeta and 13 Jbeta primers. Assay: immunoSEQ multiplex PCR; the TCRdb copy retains only in-frame clones and omits some. Among under 250,000 clones, approximately 82% were seen once, and the ten largest hold approximately 0.63%. Sequenced material: PBMCs. The genes are TRBV7-2 and TRBJ1-5; D perhaps matches TRBD1 (6 bases). The source is a young man in good health and CMV-seronegative. CDR3 residues: CATRDIGVQQPQHF. CDR3 coding DNA: TGTGCCACCCGGGACATTGGCGTCCAGCAGCCCCAGCATTTT.